This TCR beta chain was captured in a study of cytomegalovirus exposure and HLA in healthy donors. Vbeta (60) and Jbeta (13) primers were used in the PCR. Authors' methods: About 9.9 million of the roughly 77 million unique TCR beta chains counted in a later analysis were shared. Libraries were prepared by immunoSEQ multiplex PCR; TCRdb keeps only in-frame clonotypes and omits some of them. Clonal size and the V and J genes are those of that table, whereas D and trimming came from the DNA. Here the sample spans approximately 190,000 clones, 75% to 90% being singletons. Germline CDR1 ENHRY, CDR2 SYGVKD. The CDR3 sequence is 15 residues long. Losses at the gene ends were 2 bases for V and 2 bases for J; bases not matched to a gene: 3.

The chain recombines TRBV10-3 with TRBJ2-5; 9 bases match TRBD1. The sample comprised PBMCs. This receptor was taken from a young woman in good health and CMV-seronegative. In DNA form, the CDR3 reads TGTGCCATCAGTGAGGGGACAGGGAATCAAGAGACCCAGTACTTC. Protein product: CAISEGTGNQETQYF.